This TCR beta chain appears in the sequencing data of a study of OX40 agonist ivuxolimab in advanced cancers. Study-level information: The diagnoses of dose-escalation patients were hepatocellular carcinoma, melanoma, renal cell or head and neck cancer.

Study-wide findings and caveats: At doses 0.1 to 3.0 mg/kg, CD4+ and CD8+ clones expanded. Some patients without response likewise showed low normalized clonal expansion.

Note on this clone: The target antigen is unknown.

The table came from immunoSEQ multiplex PCR; TCRdb's copy has only in-frame clones and leaves some out. The data contain fewer than 80,000 clones, around four fifths of them seen just once; the ten biggest clones take up about 9.4%. V gave up 5 bases and J gave up 6 bases; unmatched junction bases: 2. The CDR3 contains 13 residues. CDR1 and CDR2 (germline): SGHTA, FQGTGA. J is TRBJ2-2 and V is TRBV7-3, with 8 nucleotides matching TRBD1. The receptor comes from an adult with an advanced solid tumor such as melanoma, head and neck, liver or kidney cancer. The source material was CD4+ or CD8+ T cells sorted from blood, sampled in a trial of the OX40 agonist ivuxolimab. The CDR3 is CASSPGGSGELFF. The CDR3 coding sequence is TGTGCCAGCAGCCCAGGGGGCTCCGGGGAGCTGTTTTTT.